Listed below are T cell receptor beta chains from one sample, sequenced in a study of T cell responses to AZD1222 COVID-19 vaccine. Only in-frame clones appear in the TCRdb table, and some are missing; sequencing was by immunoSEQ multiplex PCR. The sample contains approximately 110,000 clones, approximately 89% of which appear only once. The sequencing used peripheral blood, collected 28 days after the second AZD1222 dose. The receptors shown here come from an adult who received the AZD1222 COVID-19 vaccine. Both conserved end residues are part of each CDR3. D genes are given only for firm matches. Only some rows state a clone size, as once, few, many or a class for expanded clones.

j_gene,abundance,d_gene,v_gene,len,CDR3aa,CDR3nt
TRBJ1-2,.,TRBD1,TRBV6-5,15,CASSYGDRGGHGYTF,TGTGCCAGCAGTTACGGGGACAGGGGAGGGCATGGCTACACCTTC
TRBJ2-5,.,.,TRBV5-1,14,CASSLEAGKETQYF,TGCGCCAGCAGCTTGGAGGCAGGGAAAGAGACCCAGTACTTC
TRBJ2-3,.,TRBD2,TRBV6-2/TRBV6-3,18,CASSYSPAGPSEADTQYF,TGTGCCAGCAGTTATTCCCCAGCGGGGCCCTCTGAAGCTGATACGCAGTATTTT
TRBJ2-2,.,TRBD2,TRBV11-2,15,CASSFSRGGTGELFF,TGTGCCAGCAGCTTTTCGCGGGGGGGAACCGGGGAGCTGTTTTTT
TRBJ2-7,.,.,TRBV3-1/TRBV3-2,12,CASSQRGYEQYF,TGTGCCAGCAGCCAACGGGGATACGAGCAGTACTTC
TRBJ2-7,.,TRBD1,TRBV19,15,CASSRGRGRMYEQYF,TGTGCCTCATCGAGAGGCAGGGGGCGCATGTACGAGCAGTACTTC
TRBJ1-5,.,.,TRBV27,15,CASSETGFSNQPQHF,TGTGCCAGCAGTGAGACAGGCTTCAGCAATCAGCCCCAGCATTTT
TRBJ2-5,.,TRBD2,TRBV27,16,CASSEGPSGEEETQYF,TGTGCCAGCAGTGAAGGGCCTAGCGGGGAGGAAGAGACCCAGTACTTC
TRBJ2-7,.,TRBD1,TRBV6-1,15,CASSDTQGIGNEQYF,TGTGCCAGCAGTGATACACAGGGGATCGGGAACGAGCAGTACTTC
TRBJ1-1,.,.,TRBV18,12,CASSLLPNEAFF,TGTGCCAGCTCACTCCTGCCAAACGAAGCTTTCTTT
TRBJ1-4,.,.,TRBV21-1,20,CASSPQRGQPTSTSNEKLFF,TGTGCCAGCAGCCCCCAAAGGGGACAGCCTACCTCTACTTCTAATGAAAAACTGTTTTTT
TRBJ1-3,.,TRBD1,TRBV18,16,CASSPRQGVSGNTIYF,TGTGCCAGCTCACCTCGACAGGGCGTCTCTGGAAACACCATATATTTT
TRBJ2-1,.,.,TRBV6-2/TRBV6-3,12,CASSKQLNEQFF,TGTGCCAGCAGCAAACAGCTCAATGAGCAGTTCTTC
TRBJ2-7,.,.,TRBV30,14,CAWIPGRGSYEQYF,TGTGCCTGGATACCCGGCCGCGGGTCCTACGAGCAGTACTTC
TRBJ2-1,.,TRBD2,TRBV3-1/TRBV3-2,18,CASSLPAGTSLLYNEQFF,TGTGCCAGCAGCCTCCCCGCCGGGACTAGCCTCTTGTACAATGAGCAGTTCTTC
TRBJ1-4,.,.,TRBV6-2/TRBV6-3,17,CASSPRQAGLRNEKLFF,TGTGCCAGCAGCCCTCGACAGGCCGGACTCCGTAATGAAAAACTGTTTTTT
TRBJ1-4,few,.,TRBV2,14,CASRGGGDGEKLFF,TGTGCCAGCAGGGGGGGAGGTGATGGTGAAAAACTGTTTTTT